A selection of T cell receptor beta chains follows, all from one sample in a study of T cell changes during pregnancy in multiple sclerosis. The repertoire was sequenced with immunoSEQ multiplex PCR; TCRdb's copy has only in-frame clones and lacks some. The sample lists tens of thousands of clones, 85% to 95% occurring once. The sequencing used peripheral blood, collected before pregnancy. All receptors derive from a female donor with multiple sclerosis, enrolled in a pregnancy study. The CDR3 runs from the conserved cysteine through the conserved F or W. Fields, in order: D gene, V gene, clone size, J gene, CDR3 DNA, CDR3 protein. The D gene is left open where the match is weak. Clone size appears in some rows only: once, few, many, or a class for an expanded clone.

>TRBD2|TRBV7-9|.|TRBJ2-2
TGTGCCAGCAGCAGAGGTACTAGCGGACATTACACCGGGGAGCTGTTTTTT
CASSRGTSGHYTGELFF
>.|TRBV2|.|TRBJ2-3
TGTGCCAGCAGTGTTGGAGCCAACCCGAACGTAGATACGCAGTATTTT
CASSVGANPNVDTQYF
>.|TRBV6-1|.|TRBJ1-1
TGTGCCAGCAGTGAAGGGACAGAGGTGACTGAAGCTTTCTTT
CASSEGTEVTEAFF
>.|TRBV5-8|.|TRBJ1-5
TGTGCCAGCAGCTTGCCTCGACAGGCCGGCAATCAGCCCCAGCATTTT
CASSLPRQAGNQPQHF
>TRBD1|TRBV5-4|.|TRBJ1-1
TGTGCCAGCAGCTTCGCGGGACAGGGCATTGGGGAAGCTTTCTTT
CASSFAGQGIGEAFF
>.|TRBV19|once|TRBJ2-4
TGTGCCAGTAGTAATCGGAGGGTGGTTGACATTCAGTACTTC
CASSNRRVVDIQYF
>.|TRBV7-9|.|TRBJ1-2
TGTGCCAGCAGCTTGGATAGGCTAAGGGGTGGCTACACCTTC
CASSLDRLRGGYTF
>.|TRBV9|.|TRBJ2-7
TGTGCCAGCAGCGTAAAACCGACAGCGCCAGGCGAGCAGTACTTC
CASSVKPTAPGEQYF
>.|TRBV11-3|.|TRBJ2-3
TGTGCCAGCAGCCCGCGACAGAGCACAGATACGCAGTATTTT
CASSPRQSTDTQYF
>TRBD2|TRBV5-1|.|TRBJ2-1
TGCGCCAGCAGCTTGGTTTCCGGGGGGGGCAATGAGCAGTTCTTC
CASSLVSGGGNEQFF
>.|TRBV27|.|TRBJ1-3
TGTGCCAGCAGTCCAGCGGTACGGGGAAACACCATATATTTT
CASSPAVRGNTIYF
>.|TRBV15|.|TRBJ2-7
TGTGCCACCAGCAGAGAAGGAGGAAACTCCTACGAGCAGTACTTC
CATSREGGNSYEQYF
>.|TRBV19|.|TRBJ2-7
TGTGCCAGTAGTATCAATGAGGGACTGGGCCCCCACGAGCAGTACTTC
CASSINEGLGPHEQYF